These 10 T cell receptor beta chains share one sample of origin, sequenced in a study of radiotherapy plus CTLA-4 blockade in lung cancer. TCRdb keeps only in-frame clones here, not all; method: immunoSEQ multiplex PCR. The data contain around 120,000 clones, 65% to 85% of them seen just once; the ten biggest clones take up roughly 5.3%. The specimen was peripheral blood, collected from a patient treated with radiotherapy plus ipilimumab. Every receptor here comes from a human donor with non-small cell lung cancer who had a partial response to radiotherapy plus ipilimumab.

J is TRBJ1-5 and V is TRBV9; D is unclear. V gave up 0 bases and J gave up 5 bases, with 12 bases separating them. Germline V lookup: CDR1 SGDLS, CDR2 YYNGEE. This CDR3 has 15 residues. CDR3 residues: CASSVGPGADQPQHF. The CDR3 bases are TGTGCCAGCAGCGTAGGGCCAGGAGCGGATCAGCCCCAGCATTTT.

CDR3 in DNA: TGTGCCAGCAGCAAGGGACACATCAATCAGCCCCAGCATTTT. Amino acid sequence: CASSKGHINQPQHF. This chain joins TRBV13 and TRBJ1-5; perhaps TRBD1 as D (6 bases). This CDR3 region has 14 residues. V lost 5 bases to trimming and J lost 3 bases, with 11 bases between them. Per the germline V gene, CDR1 is PRHDT and CDR2 is FYEKMQ (reference sequence).

The V and J genes are TRBV25-1 and TRBJ2-5, with 10 bases matching TRBD2. The germline gives CDR1 MGHDK, CDR2 SYGVNS. The CDR3 consists of 16 residues. The J segment lost 4 bases and the V segment lost 1 base, leaving 6 bases of the junction unmatched. CDR3 DNA: TGTGCCAGCAGTGAATCGGGACTAGCGAATCTAGAGACCCAGTACTTC. The encoded protein is CASSESGLANLETQYF.

The chain uses TRBV6-6 and TRBJ2-7; perhaps TRBD2 as D (6 bases). In germline, CDR1 is MNHNY, CDR2 SVGAGI (reference sequence). The CDR3 sequence is 15 residues long. The V gene lost 0 bases and the J gene lost 2 bases, with 11 bases spanning the gap. The CDR3 loop reads CASSYSSGAPYEQYF. The DNA of the CDR3 is TGTGCCAGCAGTTACTCTAGCGGAGCCCCCTACGAGCAGTACTTC.

The J gene is TRBJ2-3, the V gene TRBV28, with 8 bases identical to TRBD1. The CDR3 spans 15 residues. Losses at the gene ends were 7 bases for V and 3 bases for J; bases not matched to a gene: 9. Looked up from germline, CDR1 is MDHEN and CDR2 is SYDVKM. CDR3 sequence: CASITGQGGTDTQYF. The DNA for the CDR3 is TGTGCCAGCATAACCGGACAGGGCGGTACAGATACGCAGTATTTT.

This chain links TRBV9 with TRBJ1-5; 11 bases line up with TRBD1. V shed 2 bases and J 5 bases; nucleotides not matched to a gene: 3. The CDR3 loop spans 15 amino acids. In germline, CDR1 is SGDLS, CDR2 YYNGEE. The CDR3 here is CASSVGTGGDQPQHF. In nucleotides, the CDR3 is TGTGCCAGCAGCGTCGGGACAGGGGGTGATCAGCCCCAGCATTTT.

The chain couples TRBV15 to TRBJ1-2; no firm D call. This CDR3 contains 17 residues. Germline V gene lookup returns CDR1 LNHNV and CDR2 YYDKDF (reference sequence). V was pared by 5 bases and J by 4 bases, with 23 bases between. The CDR3: CATSYKRGCGKTYGYTF. The CDR3 coding sequence is TGTGCCACCAGCTATAAGCGAGGGTGTGGAAAGACCTATGGCTACACCTTC.

The chain is built from TRBV4-1 and TRBJ2-5; possibly TRBD1 for D (6 bases). CDR1 is MGHRA and CDR2 is YSYEKL in the germline V gene. V lost 2 bases to trimming and J lost 5 bases, with 9 bases between them. The CDR3 extends over 13 amino acids. This CDR3 is CASSQQRGETQYF. For the CDR3, the DNA is TGCGCCAGCAGCCAACAAAGGGGGGAGACCCAGTACTTC.

The gene calls are TRBV19 and TRBJ1-5; 8 nucleotides match TRBD1. The CDR3 contains 15 residues. Losses at the gene ends were 5 bases for V and 5 bases for J; bases not matched to a gene: 8. The germline gives CDR1 LNHDA, CDR2 SQIVND (reference sequence). The CDR3 loop is CASSLQTGVYQPQHF. The CDR3, as DNA: TGTGCCAGTAGTTTACAGACAGGGGTCTATCAGCCCCAGCATTTT.

The chain is built from TRBV11-3 and TRBJ2-5; maybe TRBD2 (6 bases). The J call may be mistaken, given a closer DNA end match to TRBJ2-7. CDR3 size: 15 residues. Germline CDR1 reads SGHNT; CDR2 reads YENEEA. The CDR3: CASSQDRGSSYEQYF. The CDR3, as DNA: TGTGCCAGCAGCCAGGACCGGGGGAGCTCCTACGAGCAGTACTTC.